A selection of T cell receptor beta chains follows, all from one sample in a study of blood T cell repertoires in COVID-19. Sequenced by immunoSEQ multiplex PCR; TCRdb stores in-frame clones only, minus some. The sample holds approximately 80,000 clones; roughly 79% are singletons and the top ten take 44%. Source material: peripheral blood. These receptors all stem from a man aged 80 or over with acute or convalescent COVID-19. Each CDR3 is given with its conserved first and last residue. A D gene is named only where the DNA matches it firmly. The size of a clone is reported for some rows only, either as once, few or many, or as a class for expanded clones.

CDR3 DNA: TGTGCCAGCAGCTTAGCGTCCAGGACAGGGGGGCAGCCCCAGCATTTT
CDR3 protein: CASSLASRTGGQPQHF
clone size: few
V gene: TRBV7-8
D gene: TRBD1
J gene: TRBJ1-5

CDR3 DNA: TGTGCCAGCAGGCAGGGGCGTCAAGAGACCCAGTACTTC
CDR3 protein: CASRQGRQETQYF
clone size: -
V gene: TRBV7-9
D gene: -
J gene: TRBJ2-5

CDR3 DNA: TGTGCCAGCAGTGAACGGAGGGATCAGCCCCAGCATTTT
CDR3 protein: CASSERRDQPQHF
clone size: -
V gene: TRBV6-1
D gene: -
J gene: TRBJ1-5

CDR3 DNA: TGTGCCAGCTCACCACCTAGCGGGAAGGTGGATACGCAGTATTTT
CDR3 protein: CASSPPSGKVDTQYF
clone size: -
V gene: TRBV18
D gene: TRBD2
J gene: TRBJ2-3

CDR3 DNA: TGTGCCAGCAGTGAATGGGGGAGGGCCAACACAGATACGCAGTATTTT
CDR3 protein: CASSEWGRANTDTQYF
clone size: few
V gene: TRBV6-1
D gene: TRBD2
J gene: TRBJ2-3

CDR3 DNA: TGCAGCGTTGAACAGGGGGCAAGGTACAATGAGCAGTTCTTC
CDR3 protein: CSVEQGARYNEQFF
clone size: -
V gene: TRBV29-1
D gene: TRBD1
J gene: TRBJ2-1

CDR3 DNA: TGCGCCAGCAGCTTGTTTCCGGGACAAGATATTCAGTACTTC
CDR3 protein: CASSLFPGQDIQYF
clone size: -
V gene: TRBV5-1
D gene: -
J gene: TRBJ2-4

CDR3 DNA: TGTGCCAGCAGCTTAGTTTTCAGGTCCTGTTTGGTGCAGCCCCAGCATTTT
CDR3 protein: CASSLVFRSCLVQPQHF
clone size: -
V gene: TRBV11-3
D gene: -
J gene: TRBJ1-5

CDR3 DNA: TGTGCCAGCAGGACCGGACAGGGGGCTAGGGGCTACACCTTC
CDR3 protein: CASRTGQGARGYTF
clone size: -
V gene: TRBV28
D gene: TRBD1
J gene: TRBJ1-2

CDR3 DNA: TGTGCCGCGTCCGGAAGCGGGACCGGCGTTGAAGAGACCCAGTACTTC
CDR3 protein: CAASGSGTGVEETQYF
clone size: -
V gene: TRBV10-3
D gene: TRBD2
J gene: TRBJ2-5

CDR3 DNA: TGCGCCAGCAGCTTGGGACTAGCGGGAGCAAACAATGAGCAGTTCTTC
CDR3 protein: CASSLGLAGANNEQFF
clone size: -
V gene: TRBV5-1
D gene: TRBD2
J gene: TRBJ2-1

CDR3 DNA: TGTGCCTGGAGTTTCAGGGGGCGCCTCTATGGCTACACCTTC
CDR3 protein: CAWSFRGRLYGYTF
clone size: few
V gene: TRBV30
D gene: TRBD1
J gene: TRBJ1-2

CDR3 DNA: TGTGCCAGCAGCCCAGGGGCGAGGACTGAAGCTTTCTTT
CDR3 protein: CASSPGARTEAFF
clone size: -
V gene: TRBV7-2
D gene: -
J gene: TRBJ1-1

CDR3 DNA: TGTGCCAGCAGCTCCCCAGGGGCCCAAGAGACCCAGTACTTC
CDR3 protein: CASSSPGAQETQYF
clone size: -
V gene: TRBV13
D gene: -
J gene: TRBJ2-5

CDR3 DNA: TGCGCCAGCAGGGCCGGGACAGGGGCTGAAAAACTGTTTTTT
CDR3 protein: CASRAGTGAEKLFF
clone size: -
V gene: TRBV5-1
D gene: TRBD1
J gene: TRBJ1-4

CDR3 DNA: TGTGCCAGCAGTTCCCCGGGACAAGGGAGCTCCTACGAGCAGTACTTC
CDR3 protein: CASSSPGQGSSYEQYF
clone size: -
V gene: TRBV28
D gene: -
J gene: TRBJ2-7

CDR3 DNA: TGTGCCAGCACCAGGGCCGGTTCACCCCTCCACTTT
CDR3 protein: CASTRAGSPLHF
clone size: -
V gene: TRBV28
D gene: -
J gene: TRBJ1-6

CDR3 DNA: TGTGCCAGCAGTACGGAGAGCGGGGGTGAGCAGTTCTTC
CDR3 protein: CASSTESGGEQFF
clone size: -
V gene: TRBV6-4
D gene: TRBD2
J gene: TRBJ2-1

CDR3 DNA: TGTGCCAGCTCACCGAGACCCGGGACAGGGGGTATCCGAGTAACCGGGGAGCTGTTTTTT
CDR3 protein: CASSPRPGTGGIRVTGELFF
clone size: -
V gene: TRBV18
D gene: TRBD1
J gene: TRBJ2-2

CDR3 DNA: TGTGCCAGCAGCTTAGCTAGCCGCCGGAATGAGCAGTTCTTC
CDR3 protein: CASSLASRRNEQFF
clone size: once
V gene: TRBV7-8
D gene: -
J gene: TRBJ2-1

CDR3 DNA: TGTGCCAGCAGGGGGACAGGTACCACTGAAGCTTTCTTT
CDR3 protein: CASRGTGTTEAFF
clone size: -
V gene: TRBV6-5
D gene: TRBD1
J gene: TRBJ1-1

CDR3 DNA: TGCGCCAGCAGCCAAGTTCCAGTAAACCAAGAGACCCAGTACTTC
CDR3 protein: CASSQVPVNQETQYF
clone size: -
V gene: TRBV4-1
D gene: -
J gene: TRBJ2-5

CDR3 DNA: TGTGCCAGCAGCTGGGGACAGGACAACACTGAAGCTTTCTTT
CDR3 protein: CASSWGQDNTEAFF
clone size: -
V gene: TRBV6-5
D gene: TRBD1
J gene: TRBJ1-1

CDR3 DNA: TGTGCCATCAGTGAGGGGACTAGCGGGATCGGAGAGACCCAGTACTTC
CDR3 protein: CAISEGTSGIGETQYF
clone size: -
V gene: TRBV10-3
D gene: TRBD2
J gene: TRBJ2-5

CDR3 DNA: TGTGCCAGCAGGCGTTCGGGAGTATCAGGCGAGCAGTACTTC
CDR3 protein: CASRRSGVSGEQYF
clone size: -
V gene: TRBV2
D gene: -
J gene: TRBJ2-7

CDR3 DNA: TGTGCCAGCAGTCTTACGACAGGGTCGAATGAGCAGTTCTTC
CDR3 protein: CASSLTTGSNEQFF
clone size: -
V gene: TRBV6-2/TRBV6-3
D gene: TRBD1
J gene: TRBJ2-1

CDR3 DNA: TGTGCCAGCAGTTTAGGCGGACTCTCCTACGAGCAGTACTTC
CDR3 protein: CASSLGGLSYEQYF
clone size: -
V gene: TRBV28
D gene: -
J gene: TRBJ2-7

CDR3 DNA: TGTGCCAGCAGTCCACAGGGCCCCATCTATGGCTACACCTTC
CDR3 protein: CASSPQGPIYGYTF
clone size: -
V gene: TRBV5-4
D gene: -
J gene: TRBJ1-2

CDR3 DNA: TGTGCCAGCCGGCCCTTGGGACAGGATTCTTACAATGAGCAGTTCTTC
CDR3 protein: CASRPLGQDSYNEQFF
clone size: few
V gene: TRBV28
D gene: TRBD1
J gene: TRBJ2-1

CDR3 DNA: TGTGCCAGCAACGCCTCTAGCGGGGAGCGGTGGGGAGCCAAAAACATTCAGTACTTC
CDR3 protein: CASNASSGERWGAKNIQYF
clone size: -
V gene: TRBV27
D gene: TRBD2
J gene: TRBJ2-4

CDR3 DNA: TGTGCCAGCTCACGACAGACAGGACCCAATCTTGAAGCTTTCTTT
CDR3 protein: CASSRQTGPNLEAFF
clone size: -
V gene: TRBV18
D gene: -
J gene: TRBJ1-1

CDR3 DNA: TGTGCCAGCTCAAATCGCAGGCAAGAGACCCAGTACTTC
CDR3 protein: CASSNRRQETQYF
clone size: once
V gene: TRBV18
D gene: -
J gene: TRBJ2-5

CDR3 DNA: TGTGCCAGCAGGACAGGAGGCTTGAACACTGAAGCTTTCTTT
CDR3 protein: CASRTGGLNTEAFF
clone size: few
V gene: TRBV13
D gene: -
J gene: TRBJ1-1

CDR3 DNA: TGTGCCAGCAGTTACCCGACAGCCTACCGGTCCTATGGCTACACCTTC
CDR3 protein: CASSYPTAYRSYGYTF
clone size: -
V gene: TRBV6-6
D gene: -
J gene: TRBJ1-2

CDR3 DNA: TGTGCCAGCAGCCGAACAGGGCTCCCTTCCTACGAGCAGTACTTC
CDR3 protein: CASSRTGLPSYEQYF
clone size: -
V gene: TRBV27
D gene: -
J gene: TRBJ2-7

CDR3 DNA: TGTGCCAGTAGTATAGGGATACTGGAGCACAATGAGCAGTTCTTC
CDR3 protein: CASSIGILEHNEQFF
clone size: -
V gene: TRBV19
D gene: -
J gene: TRBJ2-1

CDR3 DNA: TGTGCCTGGAGTACAAGCCAGGGGCCTCAGCCCCAGCATTTT
CDR3 protein: CAWSTSQGPQPQHF
clone size: -
V gene: TRBV30
D gene: -
J gene: TRBJ1-5

CDR3 DNA: TGTGCCAGCAGTGAGTACAGGCTCGCAACTAATGAAAAACTGTTTTTT
CDR3 protein: CASSEYRLATNEKLFF
clone size: -
V gene: TRBV6-1
D gene: -
J gene: TRBJ1-4

CDR3 DNA: TGTGCCAGCAGCGAACTCTACGAGCAGTACTTC
CDR3 protein: CASSELYEQYF
clone size: -
V gene: TRBV14
D gene: -
J gene: TRBJ2-7

CDR3 DNA: TGTGCCAGCACCGGGGGTTCCCTCTCCTACGAGCAGTACTTC
CDR3 protein: CASTGGSLSYEQYF
clone size: -
V gene: TRBV28
D gene: -
J gene: TRBJ2-7

CDR3 DNA: TGCGCCAGCAGCGTGGAACCAGGGGGAACTTCACCCCTCCACTTT
CDR3 protein: CASSVEPGGTSPLHF
clone size: -
V gene: TRBV5-1
D gene: TRBD1
J gene: TRBJ1-6

CDR3 DNA: TGTGCCAGTAGTATAGCGACTAGCGGGGGTTACAATGAGCAGTTCTTC
CDR3 protein: CASSIATSGGYNEQFF
clone size: few
V gene: TRBV19
D gene: TRBD2
J gene: TRBJ2-1

CDR3 DNA: TGTGCCAGCAGCCTCGGGGGGGGCAATCAGCCCCAGCATTTT
CDR3 protein: CASSLGGGNQPQHF
clone size: once
V gene: TRBV14
D gene: -
J gene: TRBJ1-5

CDR3 DNA: TGTGCCAGCAGTTACGGGGGGGCACTTGGCTACACCTTC
CDR3 protein: CASSYGGALGYTF
clone size: once
V gene: TRBV6-6
D gene: -
J gene: TRBJ1-2

CDR3 DNA: TGCGCCAGCAGCTTGCTAGGCAAAAACATTCAGTACTTC
CDR3 protein: CASSLLGKNIQYF
clone size: -
V gene: TRBV5-1
D gene: -
J gene: TRBJ2-4

CDR3 DNA: TGTGCCAGTAGTCCCGGGACAGGATATTATAGCAATCAGCCCCAGCATTTT
CDR3 protein: CASSPGTGYYSNQPQHF
clone size: -
V gene: TRBV19
D gene: TRBD1
J gene: TRBJ1-5

CDR3 DNA: TGCGCCAGCAGAGCAGCGGGGGGTAGCACAGATACGCAGTATTTT
CDR3 protein: CASRAAGGSTDTQYF
clone size: -
V gene: TRBV5-1
D gene: TRBD2
J gene: TRBJ2-3

CDR3 DNA: TGTGCCAGCAGCTCAGGGACAGGGACTGAAAAACTGTTTTTT
CDR3 protein: CASSSGTGTEKLFF
clone size: -
V gene: TRBV7-9
D gene: TRBD1
J gene: TRBJ1-4

CDR3 DNA: TGTGCCAGCAGCTTGGCCCGAACAGGAGGGAAGCTGTTTTTT
CDR3 protein: CASSLARTGGKLFF
clone size: -
V gene: TRBV11-2
D gene: -
J gene: TRBJ2-2

CDR3 DNA: TGTGCCAGCAGCCTCGAGAATCAGCCCCAGCATTTT
CDR3 protein: CASSLENQPQHF
clone size: -
V gene: TRBV6-6
D gene: -
J gene: TRBJ1-5

CDR3 DNA: TGTGCCAGCAGCCCAACGGACAGGCGGGGCGAGCAGTACTTC
CDR3 protein: CASSPTDRRGEQYF
clone size: -
V gene: TRBV5-4
D gene: -
J gene: TRBJ2-7

CDR3 DNA: TGCGCCAGCAGCTTGTCGGGGGGGCCTATAGAGACCCAGTACTTC
CDR3 protein: CASSLSGGPIETQYF
clone size: -
V gene: TRBV5-1
D gene: TRBD2
J gene: TRBJ2-5

CDR3 DNA: TGTGCCCCTTTCTTAACGGCAACTAATGAAAAACTGTTTTTT
CDR3 protein: CAPFLTATNEKLFF
clone size: -
V gene: TRBV10-3
D gene: -
J gene: TRBJ1-4

CDR3 DNA: TGTGCCAGCAGGGGACAGGGTGGAAAGACCCAGTACTTC
CDR3 protein: CASRGQGGKTQYF
clone size: few
V gene: TRBV6-6
D gene: TRBD1
J gene: TRBJ2-5

CDR3 DNA: TGTGCCAGCAGATACAGGGGTTCTAACTATGGCTACACCTTC
CDR3 protein: CASRYRGSNYGYTF
clone size: -
V gene: TRBV28
D gene: TRBD1
J gene: TRBJ1-2